This T cell receptor beta chain appears in the sequencing data of a study of CD8+CD57+ T cells in acquired aplastic anemia. The J segment lost 4 bases and the V segment lost 10 bases, leaving 4 bases of the junction unmatched. Germline assignment: CDR1 ENHRY and CDR2 SYGVKD. The CDR3 sequence is 13 residues long. It was genomic DNA that served as the template for profiling TCR beta VDJ and CDR3. Via MiXCR, TCRdb re-called the reads, giving one row per CDR3 protein. The profile covers 150,000 to 200,000 distinct CDR3 sequences, with 55% to 75% appearing a single time and 45% taken by the ten largest. The receptor was derived from a human donor in good health. The sample taken for sequencing was sorted CD4+, CD8+, or CD8+CD57+ T cells (not recorded which) from PBMCs. The rearrangement links TRBV10-3 to TRBJ2-2, with 9 bases aligning to TRBD1. The CDR3 here is CATLTGGTGELFF. CDR3 coding DNA: TGTGCCACCTTGACAGGGGGCACCGGGGAGCTGTTTTTT.